This is a list of T cell receptor beta chains from one sample in a study of T cell responses to AZD1222 COVID-19 vaccine. Measured with immunoSEQ multiplex PCR; TCRdb has only the in-frame clones, and not every one. The sample includes around 90,000 clones, around nine tenths of them seen just once. Sequences were derived from peripheral blood, sampled on day 0 of MenACWY control vaccination. These receptors came from an adult in good health. CDR3s include the opening cysteine and the closing phenylalanine or tryptophan. The D gene is left open where the match is weak. Only part of the rows carry a size: once, few, many, or a class if the clone is expanded.

>.|TRBJ1-4|TRBV7-9|.|12
CASSLGGEKLFF
TGTGCCAGCAGCTTAGGTGGAGAAAAACTGTTTTTT
>.|TRBJ2-3|TRBV6-1|.|16
CASSARLVVQGDTQYF
TGTGCCAGCAGTGCCAGACTAGTGGTGCAGGGAGATACGCAGTATTTT
>.|TRBJ2-7|TRBV5-1|few|14
CASSFRQGTYEQYF
TGCGCCAGCAGCTTTCGGCAGGGGACCTACGAGCAGTACTTC
>.|TRBJ1-6|TRBV19|.|12
CASSRGNSPLHF
TGTGCCAGTAGTAGGGGTAATTCACCCCTCCACTTT
>.|TRBJ1-1|TRBV10-3|.|14
CAITAEVAGTEAFF
TGTGCCATCACCGCTGAGGTAGCGGGCACTGAAGCTTTCTTT
>TRBD2|TRBJ2-1|TRBV2|.|14
CATLLREGLNEQFF
TGTGCCACCCTCTTGCGGGAGGGCCTCAATGAGCAGTTCTTC
>.|TRBJ2-3|TRBV3-1/TRBV3-2|.|14
CASSLQHRSDTQYF
TGTGCCAGCAGCCTCCAGCACAGGTCAGATACGCAGTATTTT
>.|TRBJ2-7|TRBV10-3|.|15
CAISEGDTRTYEQYF
TGTGCCATCAGTGAGGGGGACACCCGAACCTACGAGCAGTACTTC
>.|TRBJ1-1|TRBV9|.|14
CASSVAPENTEAFF
TGTGCCAGCAGCGTAGCCCCAGAGAACACTGAAGCTTTCTTT
>.|TRBJ1-3|TRBV9|once|16
CASSTSGAFSGNTIYF
TGTGCCAGCAGCACAAGCGGGGCCTTCTCTGGAAACACCATATATTTT
>.|TRBJ1-1|TRBV6-1|.|16
CASSEAGPFMNTEAFF
TGTGCCAGCAGTGAAGCGGGGCCCTTCATGAACACTGAAGCTTTCTTT
>TRBD1|TRBJ2-2|TRBV7-2|.|14
CASSPLQGTGELFF
TGTGCCAGCAGCCCTTTACAGGGGACCGGGGAGCTGTTTTTT
>TRBD1|TRBJ1-5|TRBV29-1|.|13
CSVTGTGNEAQHF
TGCAGCGTCACCGGGACAGGGAACGAAGCCCAGCATTTT
>.|TRBJ2-5|TRBV28|.|14
CASRVGSAQETQYF
TGTGCCAGCAGGGTGGGATCGGCACAAGAGACCCAGTACTTC
>TRBD1|TRBJ1-5|TRBV24-1|.|15
CATSVSGQGSQPQHF
TGTGCCACCAGTGTATCAGGACAGGGATCTCAGCCCCAGCATTTT
>.|TRBJ2-7|TRBV5-1|.|13
CASRQGRNDEQYF
TGCGCCAGCAGACAGGGTCGTAACGACGAGCAGTACTTC
>.|TRBJ2-7|TRBV6-2/TRBV6-3|.|13
CASTPDSSYEQYF
TGTGCCAGCACCCCAGATAGCTCCTACGAGCAGTACTTC
>.|TRBJ1-1|TRBV5-1|once|12
CASSFSGAGAFF
TGCGCCAGCAGCTTCTCAGGGGCTGGAGCTTTCTTT
>.|TRBJ1-2|TRBV5-1|.|14
CASTPGRQTYGYTF
TGCGCCAGCACCCCGGGAAGACAGACCTATGGCTACACCTTC
>.|TRBJ1-2|TRBV6-1|.|15
CASSEAWTGNYGYTF
TGTGCCAGCAGTGAAGCTTGGACGGGGAACTATGGCTACACCTTC
>.|TRBJ1-4|TRBV15|.|16
CATSRSGSLGNEKLFF
TGTGCCACCAGCAGATCCGGGAGTTTAGGCAATGAAAAACTGTTTTTT
>.|TRBJ1-2|TRBV12-3/TRBV12-4|.|12
CASKVTNYGYTF
TGTGCCAGCAAAGTAACTAACTATGGCTACACCTTC
>.|TRBJ1-2|TRBV7-2|.|12
CASGAANYGYTF
TGTGCCAGCGGAGCCGCTAACTATGGCTACACCTTC
>.|TRBJ1-5|TRBV5-1|.|14
CASSQGTPDQPQHF
TGCGCCAGCAGCCAAGGGACACCGGATCAGCCCCAGCATTTT
>TRBD2|TRBJ2-7|TRBV6-5|.|15
CASTAVLAGPYEQYF
TGTGCCAGCACAGCCGTACTAGCGGGGCCCTACGAGCAGTACTTC